This TCR beta chain derives from a study of beta chain features in type 1 diabetes. Study results and caveats: cDNA-based reads could over-represent cells with high TCR expression.

CDR1 MDHEN and CDR2 SYDVKM come from the germline V gene. This CDR3 is built from 19 residues. The germline V and J ends were trimmed by 3 bases and 4 bases, with 25 bases remaining between them. Reverse transcription of all isolated RNA meant that expressed TCRB transcripts were sequenced. Samples of naive, central memory and regulatory T cells yielded a mean of about 3.7 million reads. TCRdb keeps only in-frame clones here, not all; method: immunoSEQ multiplex PCR. The repertoire holds around 350,000 clones, with around an eighth as singletons. This clone appeared a few times. As yet, its antigen is unknown.

This rearrangement joins TRBV28 to TRBJ1-5; possible D gene TRBD1, 6 bases. The receptor comes from a man aged 18-30 years in good health. What was sequenced was naive CD4+ T cells from blood. The chain's CDR3 is CASSFYSGEGDPWNQPQHF. CDR3 in DNA: TGTGCCAGCAGTTTCTACTCCGGAGAGGGGGATCCTTGGAATCAGCCCCAGCATTTT.